A single sample is the source of the 8 T cell receptor beta chains below, sequenced in a study of regulatory T cells in long-lasting Graves disease. Construction of the TCR beta libraries employed iRepertoire HTBI primers in conjunction with Arm-PCR of CDR3 regions. TCRdb called the multiplex PCR reads again in MiXCR, with one record for every CDR3 protein. The profile shows about 440,000 distinct CDR3 sequences, 15% of them singletons. Time point: newly diagnosed GD, antithyroid drugs for less than 3 months. PBMCs provided the RNA from which the TCR library was made. This sample also appeared in a second study, on T cells in Graves' hyperthyroidism and ophthalmopathy.

The specimen comprised peripheral blood mononuclear cells (PBMCs), sampled at new diagnosis, from a patient treated with antithyroid drugs. The receptors derive from a woman in her 30s with Graves disease.

This clonotype was observed many times. CDR3 amino acids: CATTRDPGDGYTF. Written as DNA, the CDR3 is TGTGCCACGACCAGGGATCCCGGCGATGGCTACACCTTC. The V and J genes are TRBV2 and TRBJ1-2; possibly TRBD1 for D (5 bases). Per germline, CDR1 SNHLY and CDR2 FYNNEI. This CDR3 is 13 amino acids long. With 10 bases removed from V and 6 bases from J, the gap between germline ends came to 18 bases.

Points on this clonotype: A read error is possible here, since a much larger clone lies one base away. This chain joins TRBV6-2 or TRBV6-3 and TRBJ2-5; TRBD1 matches at 7 bases. The germline V gene encodes CDR1 MNHEY and CDR2 SVGEGT. The CDR3 loop spans 14 amino acids. Losses at the gene ends were 6 bases for V and 11 bases for J; bases not matched to a gene: 15. The CDR3 sequence: CASRARGRSNEQYF. CDR3 nucleotide sequence: TGTGCCAGCAGGGCAAGGGGGCGCAGCAATGAGCAGTACTTC.

The gene calls are TRBV20-1 and TRBJ1-1; D unclear. The germline V gene has CDR1 DFQATT and CDR2 SNEGSKA (reference sequence). Trimming cost V 0 bases and J 0 bases, with 8 bases left between them. The CDR3 length is 14 residues. Written as DNA, the CDR3 is TGCAGTGCTAGAGATCCTGGGGTGAACACTGAAGCTTTCTTT. Translation gives CSARDPGVNTEAFF.

The chain links TRBV2 to TRBJ1-4; tentatively, D is TRBD1 (6 bases). Germline values: CDR1 SNHLY, CDR2 FYNNEI. The length of the CDR3 is 15 residues. V lost 4 bases, J lost 2 bases, and 11 bases lay in between. CDR3 coding DNA: TGTGCCAGCAGTGCAACAGGGTCTACTAATGAAAAACTGTTTTTT. Protein: CASSATGSTNEKLFF.

This clonotype has a single count. CDR3 nucleotide sequence: TGTGCCAGCAGGCCGACAGGGGGTTCACCCCTCCACTTT. Amino acid sequence: CASRPTGGSPLHF. The rearrangement uses TRBV12-3 or TRBV12-4 and TRBJ1-6; 9 bases are a match to TRBD1. The CDR3 has 13 residues. Losses at the gene ends were 6 bases for V and 9 bases for J; bases not matched to a gene: 3.

This clonotype was found many times. The V gene is TRBV10-1, the J gene TRBJ2-7; no reliable D call. V lost 2 bases, J lost 4 bases, and 15 bases lay in between. The germline V gene encodes CDR1 WNHNN and CDR2 SYGVQD (reference sequence). The CDR3 has 15 amino acids. The CDR3 is CASSEGLSGRYEQYF. The CDR3 bases are TGCGCCAGCAGTGAGGGGTTGTCGGGCCGATACGAGCAGTACTTC.

The chain combines TRBV9 with TRBJ2-1; 14 nucleotides agree with TRBD2. CDR3 length: 17 amino acids. In germline, CDR1 is SGDLS, CDR2 YYNGEE. The junction had 5 bases not matched to a gene; V was cut back by 3 bases and J by 3 bases. CDR3 coding DNA: TGTGCCAGCAGCGGAGGGACTAGCGGGAGCTACTACAATGAGCAGTTCTTC. Translation: CASSGGTSGSYYNEQFF. The full variable domain, rest sourced from reference TRBV9 and TRBJ2-1, is DSGVTQTPKHLITATGQRVTLRCSPRSGDLSVYWYQQSLDQGLQFLIQYYNGEERAKGNILERFSAQQFPDLHSELNLSSLELGDSALYFCASSGGTSGSYYNEQFFGPGTRLTVL.

The V and J genes are TRBV11-2 and TRBJ2-7; 10 positions agree with TRBD1. This CDR3 spans 16 amino acids. Germline assignment: CDR1 SGHAT and CDR2 FQNNGV. The ends lost 4 bases at V and 2 bases at J; junction bases unmatched: 8. The chain's CDR3 is CASSSSRDRGPYEQYF. The CDR3 DNA follows: TGTGCCAGCAGCTCGAGCCGGGACAGGGGCCCCTACGAGCAGTACTTC. Full variable domain (missing parts from reference TRBV11-2 and TRBJ2-7): EAGVAQSPRYKIIEKRQSVAFWCNPISGHATLYWYQQILGQGPKLLIQFQNNGVVDDSQLPKDRFSAERLKGVDSTLKIQPAKLEDSAVYLCASSSSRDRGPYEQYFGPGTRLTVT.